The rows below give T cell receptor beta chains drawn from one sample of a study of beta chain features in type 1 diabetes. Data came from immunoSEQ multiplex PCR; TCRdb stores just in-frame clones and leaves some out. This sample has about 140,000 clones, with more than 10% found just once. Sequenced: central memory CD4+ T cells from blood. These receptor sequences come from a man aged 18 to 30 with type 1 diabetes. CDR3s include the opening cysteine and the closing phenylalanine or tryptophan. A D gene is named only where the DNA matches it firmly. Some rows mark clone size as missing; the rest say once, few, many or name a class of expanded clone.

size,J,D,V,CDR3,DNA
few,TRBJ1-2,.,TRBV6-5,CASSSNRVRYGYTF,TGTGCCAGCAGTTCAAACAGGGTCCGATATGGCTACACCTTC
.,TRBJ2-7,.,TRBV30,CAWSPQGIRLIGYEQYF,TGTGCCTGGAGTCCCCAGGGCATCCGCTTGATCGGCTACGAGCAGTACTTC
few,TRBJ1-4,TRBD1,TRBV28,CAVPGTDNEKLFF,TGTGCCGTCCCCGGGACAGATAATGAAAAACTGTTTTTT
.,TRBJ2-1,.,TRBV4-2,CASSQDLGGSSYNEQFF,TGTGCCAGCAGCCAAGATCTTGGGGGGAGCTCCTACAATGAGCAGTTCTTC
.,TRBJ2-7,TRBD1,TRBV11-2,CASSSPGTGGFWEQYF,TGTGCCAGCAGCTCACCGGGGACAGGAGGTTTCTGGGAGCAGTACTTC
once,TRBJ2-5,TRBD1,TRBV9,CASSVASGGGETQYF,TGTGCCAGCAGCGTAGCTTCAGGGGGCGGTGAGACCCAGTACTTC
.,TRBJ1-1,.,TRBV5-1,CASSLGLTGPTEAFF,TGCGCCAGCAGCTTAGGCCTTACAGGTCCCACTGAAGCTTTCTTT
.,TRBJ2-7,.,TRBV5-1,CASSLGQDPYEQYF,TGCGCCAGCAGCTTGGGACAGGACCCTTACGAGCAGTACTTC
.,TRBJ2-7,.,TRBV30,CAWSVEGRSYEQYF,TGTGCCTGGAGTGTAGAGGGCAGGTCCTACGAGCAGTACTTC
few,TRBJ1-1,.,TRBV30,CAWNLDTEAFF,TGTGCCTGGAACCTGGACACTGAAGCTTTCTTT
many,TRBJ2-2,.,TRBV15,CATSREQGGTGELFF,TGTGCCACCAGCAGAGAACAGGGCGGCACCGGGGAGCTGTTTTTT
.,TRBJ2-3,.,TRBV29-1,CSVGESGGTDTQYF,TGCAGCGTCGGGGAGAGTGGGGGGACAGATACGCAGTATTTT
.,TRBJ1-1,.,TRBV9,CASSVGEGSEAFF,TGTGCCAGCAGCGTAGGGGAAGGGTCCGAAGCTTTCTTT
.,TRBJ2-3,.,TRBV28,CASSPADSVSQYF,TGTGCCAGCAGTCCCGCCGACTCCGTATCGCAGTATTTT
few,TRBJ2-1,TRBD2,TRBV5-1,CASSPGSDSGGANEQFF,TGCGCCAGCAGCCCCGGTAGTGATAGCGGGGGGGCAAATGAGCAGTTCTTC
few,TRBJ1-5,TRBD1,TRBV15,CATSSAGGGPGQPQHF,TGTGCCACCAGTTCGGCAGGGGGCGGTCCAGGTCAGCCCCAGCATTTT
.,TRBJ1-6,.,TRBV5-1,CASSLDETSSYNSPLHF,TGCGCCAGCAGCTTGGATGAAACTAGCTCCTATAATTCACCCCTCCACTTT
.,TRBJ2-1,.,TRBV5-1,CASSTEGDFGGEQFF,TGCGCCAGCAGCACCGAGGGAGATTTCGGTGGTGAGCAGTTCTTC
.,TRBJ2-7,TRBD1,TRBV6-5,CASSTGVGTYEQYF,TGTGCCAGCTCTACAGGGGTGGGAACCTACGAGCAGTACTTC
.,TRBJ2-6,.,TRBV7-9,CASSSDRLISGANVLTF,TGTGCCAGCAGCTCCGACAGACTGATCTCTGGGGCCAACGTCCTGACTTTC
few,TRBJ2-3,.,TRBV11-2,CASSQLVDTQYF,TGTGCCAGCAGCCAACTCGTCGATACGCAGTATTTT
few,TRBJ2-3,.,TRBV5-1,CASSQSSQTDTQYF,TGCGCCAGCAGCCAATCTTCCCAGACAGATACGCAGTATTTT
few,TRBJ2-7,.,TRBV7-3,CASSLTVASEQYF,TGTGCCAGCAGCTTAACGGTTGCGAGCGAGCAGTACTTC
few,TRBJ1-3,.,TRBV5-4,CASSPRLGASSGNTIYF,TGTGCCAGCAGCCCACGGTTGGGGGCTAGCTCTGGAAACACCATATATTTT
.,TRBJ2-1,.,TRBV9,CASSVAGHTNEQFF,TGTGCCAGCAGCGTAGCGGGCCATACAAATGAGCAGTTCTTC
.,TRBJ2-7,TRBD1,TRBV7-3,CASSPTGMGEQYF,TGTGCCAGCAGTCCGACAGGGATGGGCGAGCAGTACTTC
many,TRBJ2-5,.,TRBV9,CASSVGGDAGSETQYF,TGTGCCAGCAGCGTGGGTGGTGACGCAGGGAGCGAGACCCAGTACTTC
few,TRBJ2-2,.,TRBV7-6,CASSLEGGRNTGELFF,TGTGCCAGCAGCTTAGAAGGGGGTAGGAACACCGGGGAGCTGTTTTTT
.,TRBJ1-4,.,TRBV10-3,CAISQGQIGEKLFF,TGTGCCATCAGTCAAGGCCAGATCGGTGAAAAACTGTTTTTT
.,TRBJ2-1,.,TRBV15,CATSRDPRVPNEQFF,TGTGCCACCAGCAGAGACCCCAGGGTCCCCAATGAGCAGTTCTTC
.,TRBJ2-1,.,TRBV11-3,CASSFRLVYNEQFF,TGTGCCAGCAGCTTCCGACTAGTCTACAATGAGCAGTTCTTC
many,TRBJ2-1,TRBD1,TRBV7-9,CASSLAGQHNEQFF,TGTGCCAGCAGCTTAGCGGGACAGCACAATGAGCAGTTCTTC
.,TRBJ1-1,.,TRBV18,CASSPQGLNTEAFF,TGTGCCAGTTCACCCCAGGGATTGAACACTGAAGCTTTCTTT
few,TRBJ2-5,TRBD2,TRBV7-9,CASSRGLASQETQYF,TGTGCCAGCAGCCGCGGACTAGCTTCCCAAGAGACCCAGTACTTC
few,TRBJ1-3,.,TRBV4-1,CASSQEGRMTGNTIYF,TGCGCCAGCAGCCAAGAGGGACGGATGACTGGAAACACCATATATTTT
.,TRBJ1-2,.,TRBV28,CASSGIGFYGYTF,TGTGCCAGCAGTGGGATCGGGTTTTATGGCTACACCTTC
few,TRBJ1-5,.,TRBV10-3,CAISERTVGNQPQHF,TGTGCCATCAGTGAGCGGACAGTGGGCAATCAGCCCCAGCATTTT
.,TRBJ1-6,.,TRBV5-1,CASTPGQSSYNSPLHF,TGCGCCAGCACGCCAGGACAGAGCTCCTATAATTCACCCCTCCACTTT